This entry describes one T cell receptor (beta chain). The target antigen is unknown. These data originate in a study of beta chain features in type 1 diabetes. Whole-study results and caveats: Over-representation of high TCR-expressing cells was a possible consequence of cDNA sequencing.

CDR1 and CDR2 (germline): SEHNR, FQNEAQ (reference sequence). There are 15 residues in the CDR3. V was pared by 5 bases and J by 2 bases, with 4 bases of the junction left unmatched. Expressed TCRB transcripts were sequenced, since all the RNA that had been isolated was reverse transcribed. The protocol was immunoSEQ multiplex PCR, while the TCRdb copy is restricted to in-frame clones and leaves out a portion. This sample has a few hundred thousand clones, with 30% found just once. Every donor had blood drawn once into heparin, roughly 110 mL on average. Naive, central memory, regulatory and stem cell-like memory cells within the CD4+ compartment were sorted using CD45RO/CCR7/CD25/CD127/CD95/CD27.

This TCR was recovered from a man between 18 and 29 years old in good health. J is TRBJ2-1 and V is TRBV7-9; 9 bases are a match to TRBD2. Input material: naive CD4+ T cells from blood. The CDR3 nucleotides read TGTGCCAGCAGCATTCGACTAGCGGCCTACAATGAGCAGTTCTTC. Translated: CASSIRLAAYNEQFF. The variable domain in full, with the rest retrieved from reference TRBV7-9 and TRBJ2-1, is DTGVSQNPRHKITKRGQNVTFRCDPISEHNRLYWYRQTLGQGPEFLTYFQNEAQLEKSRLLSDRFSAERPKGSFSTLEIQRTEQGDSAMYLCASSIRLAAYNEQFFGPGTRLTVL.